Below, 30 T cell receptor beta chains from the same sample are listed, as sequenced in a study of cytomegalovirus exposure and HLA in healthy donors. PCR was performed using 60 Vbeta and 13 Jbeta primers. TCRdb's copy holds only in-frame clones and misses some; the assay was immunoSEQ multiplex PCR. This table holds 250,000 or so clones, over 90% found once. The sequenced sample consisted of PBMCs. These receptors were collected from a girl aged 2 to 10 in good health and CMV-seronegative.

This chain joins TRBV12-5 and TRBJ2-1, with a tentative D call TRBD1 (5 bases). The CDR3 runs 16 residues. Germline loops: CDR1 LGHNT, CDR2 FRNRAP. V was trimmed by 0 bases and J by 0 bases, leaving 9 bases between them. DNA of the CDR3: TGTGCTAGTGGTTTGGTACGAAGGGGCTCCTACAATGAGCAGTTCTTC. This codes for CASGLVRRGSYNEQFF.

The CDR3 here is CASSSGLEVQETQYF. As DNA, the CDR3 is TGTGCCAGCAGCTCGGGACTAGAGGTTCAAGAGACCCAGTACTTC. The V and J genes are TRBV11-3 and TRBJ2-5, with 8 nucleotides matching TRBD2. The CDR3 extends over 15 amino acids. The germline V gene has CDR1 SGHNT and CDR2 YENEEA. V gave up 4 bases and J gave up 2 bases; unmatched junction bases: 6.

J is TRBJ2-7 and V is TRBV14; the match to TRBD2 covers 8 bases. Germline lookup yields CDR1 SGHDN and CDR2 FVKESK. After removal of 4 bases from V and 3 bases from J, the junction contained 5 bases not matched to a gene. This CDR3 is built from 14 residues. The CDR3 sequence: CASSPLAGNYEQYF. The DNA for the CDR3 is TGTGCCAGCAGCCCCTTAGCGGGGAACTACGAGCAGTACTTC.

The chain uses TRBV30 and TRBJ1-1, with a weak D call TRBD1 (5 bases). This CDR3 is built from 14 residues. With 4 bases removed from V and 1 base from J, the gap between germline ends came to 13 bases. Per germline, CDR1 GTSNPN and CDR2 SVGIG (reference sequence). CDR3 in amino acids: CAWKITGWNTEAFF. In nucleotides, the CDR3 is TGTGCCTGGAAGATAACAGGATGGAACACTGAAGCTTTCTTT.

The V and J genes are TRBV6-1 and TRBJ2-7; 11 bases match TRBD2. The CDR3 consists of 14 residues. Germline assignment: CDR1 MNHNS and CDR2 SASEGT. J gave up 2 bases and V 5 bases, and 2 bases lay outside the gene matches. CDR3 coding DNA: TGTGCCAGCAGTCCGGGACTAGCGGCCTACGAGCAGTACTTC. Translating it yields CASSPGLAAYEQYF.

This clone was detected once. The V call is TRBV9, the J call TRBJ2-1; a weak D match, TRBD2 (5 bases). V was cut by 0 bases and J by 9 bases, with 16 bases left in between. CDR1 and CDR2 from the germline V gene are SGDLS and YYNGEE. The length of the CDR3 is 15 residues. The CDR3 DNA follows: TGTGCCAGCAGCGTAGAAGTCGGGATGTTCAGTGAGCAGTTCTTC. Amino acids: CASSVEVGMFSEQFF.

The DNA of the CDR3 is TGTGCCAGCTCACCAACCGGTGTGCCGGGGGGCTACACCTTC. Protein: CASSPTGVPGGYTF. The V gene is TRBV18, the J gene TRBJ1-2; no reliable D call. The CDR3 spans 14 residues. Per germline, CDR1 KGHSH and CDR2 LQKENI. Trimming removed 2 bases from V and 8 bases from J, with 15 bases in between. Complete variable domain (other parts from reference TRBV18 and TRBJ1-2): NAGVMQNPRHLVRRRGQEARLRCSPMKGHSHVYWYRQLPEEGLKFMVYLQKENIIDESGMPKERFSAEFPKEGPSILRIQQVVRGDSAAYFCASSPTGVPGGYTFGSGTRLTVV.

The DNA for the CDR3 is TGTGCCTGGAGTGTAGCGGGAGATTTCTACGAGCAGTACTTC. The encoded protein is CAWSVAGDFYEQYF. The J gene is TRBJ2-7, the V gene TRBV30, with 8 bases aligning to TRBD2. The CDR3 is 14 amino acids. V gave up 0 bases and J gave up 3 bases; unmatched junction bases: 4. The V gene's germline CDR1 is GTSNPN and CDR2 SVGIG (reference sequence).

This chain links TRBV6-6 with TRBJ1-2, with 11 positions matching TRBD1. Germline V gene sequence: CDR1 MNHNY, CDR2 SVGAGI (reference sequence). The CDR3 loop spans 15 amino acids. With V trimmed by 2 bases and J by 4 bases, 3 bases remained unmatched. Here the CDR3 DNA reads TGTGCCAGCAGTTACGGGGACAGGGGGGGCTATGGCTACACCTTC. This encodes CASSYGDRGGYGYTF.

This clone was picked up one time. DNA of the CDR3: TGTGCCAGCAGCCCACAAGGACTAGGTAAGGTTGAGCAGTTCTTC. Translating gives CASSPQGLGKVEQFF. The rearrangement joins TRBV7-2 to TRBJ2-1, with TRBD2 matching 7 bases. The CDR3 covers 15 residues. J gave up 9 bases and V 5 bases, and 13 bases lay outside the gene matches. The germline V gene has CDR1 SGHTA and CDR2 FQGNSA.

This chain connects TRBV19 to TRBJ1-2, with D possibly matching TRBD1 (6 bases). The CDR3 spans 15 residues. Germline-derived CDR1 and CDR2 are LNHDA and SQIVND (reference sequence). V lost 3 bases to trimming and J lost 7 bases, with 18 bases between them. CDR3 sequence (DNA): TGTGCCAGTAGTATTCCCGGACAGCCCAGGGGTGGCTACACCTTC. It specifies CASSIPGQPRGGYTF.

In DNA, the CDR3 is TGCGCCAGCAGCCCAACTAGCGGGAGAGGGGAGCAGTACTTC. This sequence encodes CASSPTSGRGEQYF. The chain uses TRBV4-1 and TRBJ2-7; TRBD2 matches 11 bases. The J segment lost 7 bases and the V segment lost 4 bases, leaving 6 bases of the junction unmatched. The CDR3 consists of 14 residues. CDR1 and CDR2 from the germline V gene are MGHRA and YSYEKL.

The chain is built from TRBV11-2 and TRBJ2-7; D gene ambiguous. Between the trimmed V and J ends, which lost 5 bases and 2 bases, there was a span of 22 bases. Germline lookup yields CDR1 SGHAT and CDR2 FQNNGV. The CDR3 consists of 17 residues. CDR3 protein: CASSPDTLKKYPYEQYF. The CDR3 DNA sequence: TGTGCCAGCAGCCCAGATACCTTAAAGAAATACCCCTACGAGCAGTACTTC. Full variable domain (outside the CDR3, taken from reference TRBV11-2 and TRBJ2-7): EAGVAQSPRYKIIEKRQSVAFWCNPISGHATLYWYQQILGQGPKLLIQFQNNGVVDDSQLPKDRFSAERLKGVDSTLKIQPAKLEDSAVYLCASSPDTLKKYPYEQYFGPGTRLTVT.

This chain links TRBV27 with TRBJ2-5; no reliable D call. The CDR3 runs to 11 residues. Germline V gene sequence: CDR1 MNHEY, CDR2 SMNVEV (reference sequence). V was pared by 5 bases and J by 11 bases, with 12 bases between. CDR3: CASSDSGEQYF. Written as DNA, the CDR3 is TGTGCCAGCAGTGATTCCGGTGAGCAGTACTTC.

This chain links TRBV7-6 with TRBJ1-2; tentative D call: TRBD1 (6 bases). V lost 1 base and J lost 6, with 15 bases in between. From germline, CDR1 is SGHVS and CDR2 FNYEAQ. The CDR3 has 15 residues. CDR3 amino acids: CASSLGSGDGNGYTF. The DNA for the CDR3 is TGTGCCAGCAGCTTAGGTTCAGGGGATGGGAATGGCTACACCTTC.

V and J are TRBV27 and TRBJ2-7; 8 bases match TRBD2. From germline, CDR1 is MNHEY and CDR2 SMNVEV (reference sequence). The V gene end was trimmed by 8 bases and the J gene end by 3 bases; junction bases not matched to a gene: 3. This CDR3 is built from 12 residues. The CDR3 region is CASRTSFYEQYF. CDR3 bases: TGTGCCAGCCGGACTAGCTTCTACGAGCAGTACTTC.

This chain joins TRBV5-8 and TRBJ1-1; TRBD1 agrees at 10 bases. V shed 1 base, J shed 5 bases, and the junction held 5 bases outside the gene matches. Germline V lookup: CDR1 SGHTS, CDR2 YDEGEE. There are 15 residues in the CDR3. This CDR3 is CASSLRRTGGTEAFF. Here the CDR3 DNA reads TGTGCCAGCAGCTTGAGGAGGACAGGGGGAACTGAAGCTTTCTTT.

This clone was seen a single time. This sequence joins TRBV27 and TRBJ2-5; 10 positions match TRBD1. This CDR3 is built from 16 residues. V shed 8 bases, J shed 4 bases, and the junction held 13 bases outside the gene matches. Germline V lookup: CDR1 MNHEY, CDR2 SMNVEV (reference sequence). CDR3 in DNA: TGTGCCAGCTGCTACAAAAACCGGGACAGGGGAGAGACCCAGTACTTC. Translation: CASCYKNRDRGETQYF.

The chain employs TRBV6-1 and TRBJ2-1; 10 bases are a match to TRBD2. The CDR3 has 15 amino acids. Germline V lookup: CDR1 MNHNS, CDR2 SASEGT. Germline trimming cut 6 bases from V and 6 bases from J; bases unmatched to any gene: 8. The CDR3 DNA is TGTGCCAGCAGACTAGGACTAGCGGATCTCAATGAGCAGTTCTTC. Translation: CASRLGLADLNEQFF.

V usage is TRBV10-3 and J usage is TRBJ2-2; 7 nucleotides align to TRBD2. The CDR3 covers 14 residues. V lost 7 bases and J lost 7; bases outside the gene matches: 9. In germline, CDR1 is ENHRY, CDR2 SYGVKD. CDR3 DNA: TGTGCCATCAAGGGGCGGGAGTTTGTCGGGGAGCTGTTTTTT. Translating gives CAIKGREFVGELFF.

The V gene is TRBV6-1, the J gene TRBJ2-3, with D possibly TRBD1 on 6 matching bases. Between the trimmed V and J ends, which lost 0 bases and 3 bases, there was a span of 19 bases. CDR3 length: 18 amino acids. Germline V gene sequence: CDR1 MNHNS, CDR2 SASEGT. As DNA, the CDR3 is TGTGCCAGCAGTGAAGCGCTTCCGGCAGGGGTCTGGACAGATACGCAGTATTTT. This encodes CASSEALPAGVWTDTQYF.

The rearrangement joins TRBV5-1 to TRBJ2-7; 11 bases line up with TRBD2. The CDR3 spans 15 residues. Unmatched junction bases numbered 5, after V lost 4 bases and J lost 2 bases. Germline V gene data show CDR1 as SGHRS and CDR2 as YFSETQ. The CDR3 region has the DNA TGCGCCAGCAGCACCATAGCGGGAGGGACCTACGAGCAGTACTTC. Residues: CASSTIAGGTYEQYF.

This chain uses TRBV19 with TRBJ1-2; D remains ambiguous. Trimming took 0 bases from V and 8 from J, leaving 10 bases between them. Germline V lookup: CDR1 LNHDA, CDR2 SQIVND (reference sequence). This CDR3 comprises 13 residues. The CDR3 coding sequence is TGTGCCAGTAGTATAGACCCTAATACCGGCTACACCTTC. This translates into CASSIDPNTGYTF.

This clone was detected only once. The gene calls are TRBV7-8 and TRBJ2-1; maybe TRBD1 (5 bases). The CDR3 totals 17 residues. Trimming removed 1 base at V and 6 bases at J, with 19 bases between. Germline V gives CDR1 SGHVS, CDR2 FQNEAQ. CDR3 protein: CASSLVLENLGRNEQFF. The CDR3 bases are TGTGCCAGCAGCTTAGTACTTGAGAATCTGGGGCGCAATGAGCAGTTCTTC.

The rearrangement uses TRBV29-1 and TRBJ1-2; 7 bases fit TRBD1. With 0 bases clipped from V and 4 bases from J, the junction kept 8 bases outside the gene matches. CDR3 length: 15 residues. Germline CDR1 reads SQVTM; CDR2 reads ANQGSEA. In DNA form, the CDR3 reads TGCAGCGTTGAAGAAGGGGGCGCCCCCCCCTATGGCTACACCTTC. This translates into CSVEEGGAPPYGYTF.

CDR3 in amino acids: CATSRFPGGHEQFF. CDR3 bases: TGTGCCACCAGCAGATTTCCGGGTGGCCATGAGCAGTTCTTC. The chain links TRBV15 to TRBJ2-1; no definite D call. V lost 2 bases to trimming and J lost 8 bases, with 13 bases between them. The CDR3 loop spans 14 amino acids. Germline CDR1 reads LNHNV; CDR2 reads YYDKDF (reference sequence).

The chain joins TRBV19 to TRBJ2-1; 9 positions match TRBD2. V gave up 1 base and J gave up 1 base; unmatched junction bases: 2. The CDR3 has 16 residues. Germline V gene lookup returns CDR1 LNHDA and CDR2 SQIVND (reference sequence). The CDR3 bases are TGTGCCAGTAGTATAGGCGGGAGGGGGTCCTACAATGAGCAGTTCTTC. It specifies CASSIGGRGSYNEQFF. Full variable domain (remainder filled in from reference TRBV19 and TRBJ2-1): DGGITQSPKYLFRKEGQNVTLSCEQNLNHDAMYWYRQDPGQGLRLIYYSQIVNDFQKGDIAEGYSVSREKKESFPLTVTSAQKNPTAFYLCASSIGGRGSYNEQFFGPGTRLTVL.

CDR3 residues: CAIRTGTSGIKETQYF. As DNA, the CDR3 is TGTGCCATCAGGACCGGGACTAGCGGAATCAAAGAGACCCAGTACTTC. This sequence joins TRBV10-3 and TRBJ2-5, with 11 bases matching TRBD2. Losses at the gene ends were 6 bases for V and 3 bases for J; bases not matched to a gene: 9. CDR3 size: 16 residues. The germline V gene encodes CDR1 ENHRY and CDR2 SYGVKD.

The chain carries TRBV7-8 and TRBJ2-7, with 10 bases identical to TRBD2. From germline, CDR1 is SGHVS and CDR2 FQNEAQ. J was trimmed by 3 bases and V by 4 bases; bases with no gene match: 9. The CDR3 loop spans 16 amino acids. CDR3 sequence (DNA): TGTGCCAGCAGCTCCCAGGGACTAGCGTCTATCTACGAGCAGTACTTC. As protein: CASSSQGLASIYEQYF.

This clone showed up just once. At one of its ends the junction is not consistent with the germline gene, which may arise from a read error. The V call is TRBV6-5, the J call TRBJ2-7; possible D gene TRBD2, 6 bases. The CDR3 runs to 16 residues. CDR1 MNHEY and CDR2 SVGAGI come from the germline V gene. CDR3 nucleotides: TGTGCCAGCAGGTACTTCGCGTCGGGGGATTCCTACGAGCAGTACTTC. Translating it yields CASRYFASGDSYEQYF.